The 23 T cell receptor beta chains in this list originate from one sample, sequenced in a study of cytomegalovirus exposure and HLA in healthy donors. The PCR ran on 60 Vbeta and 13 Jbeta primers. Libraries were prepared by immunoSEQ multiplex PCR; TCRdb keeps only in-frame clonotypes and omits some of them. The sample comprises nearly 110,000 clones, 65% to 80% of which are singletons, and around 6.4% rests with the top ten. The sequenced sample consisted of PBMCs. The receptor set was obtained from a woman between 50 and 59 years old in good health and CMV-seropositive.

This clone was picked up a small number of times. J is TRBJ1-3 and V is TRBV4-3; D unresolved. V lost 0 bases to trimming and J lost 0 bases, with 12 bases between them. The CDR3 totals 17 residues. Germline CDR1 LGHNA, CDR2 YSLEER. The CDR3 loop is CASSQDVGSLSGNTIYF. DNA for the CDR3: TGCGCCAGCAGCCAAGATGTGGGCTCCCTCTCTGGAAACACCATATATTTT.

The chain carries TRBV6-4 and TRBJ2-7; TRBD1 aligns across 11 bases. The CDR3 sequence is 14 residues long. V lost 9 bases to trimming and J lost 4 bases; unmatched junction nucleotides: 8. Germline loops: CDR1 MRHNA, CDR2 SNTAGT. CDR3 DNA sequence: TGTGCCAGGCCGGGACAGGGGGTTTCATACGAGCAGTACTTC. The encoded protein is CARPGQGVSYEQYF.

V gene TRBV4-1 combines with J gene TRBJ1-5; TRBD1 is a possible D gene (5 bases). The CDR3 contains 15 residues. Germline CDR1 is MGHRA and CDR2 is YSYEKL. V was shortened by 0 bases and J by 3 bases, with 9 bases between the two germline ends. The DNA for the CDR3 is TGCGCCAGCAGCCAAGAGGACACAAACAATCAGCCCCAGCATTTT. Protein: CASSQEDTNNQPQHF.

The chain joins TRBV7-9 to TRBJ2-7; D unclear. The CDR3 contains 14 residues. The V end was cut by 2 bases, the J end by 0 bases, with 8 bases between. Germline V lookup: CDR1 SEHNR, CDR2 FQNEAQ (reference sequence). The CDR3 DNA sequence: TGTGCCAGCAGCTTAAATACAGTCTCCTACGAGCAGTACTTC. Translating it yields CASSLNTVSYEQYF.

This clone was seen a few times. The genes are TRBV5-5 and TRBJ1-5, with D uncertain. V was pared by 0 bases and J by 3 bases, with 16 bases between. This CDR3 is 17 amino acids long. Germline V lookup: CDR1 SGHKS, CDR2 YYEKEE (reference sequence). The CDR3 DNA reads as TGTGCCAGCAGCTTGGCCGATTCCAGGATGTACAATCAGCCCCAGCATTTT. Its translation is CASSLADSRMYNQPQHF.

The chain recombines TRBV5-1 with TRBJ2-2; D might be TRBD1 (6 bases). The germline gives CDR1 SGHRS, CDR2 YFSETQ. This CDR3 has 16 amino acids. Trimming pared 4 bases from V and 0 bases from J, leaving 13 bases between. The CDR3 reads CASSRREGANTGELFF. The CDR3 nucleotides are TGCGCCAGCAGCCGCCGCGAGGGGGCGAACACCGGGGAGCTGTTTTTT. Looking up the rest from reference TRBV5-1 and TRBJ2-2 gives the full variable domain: KAGVTQTPRYLIKTRGQQVTLSCSPISGHRSVSWYQQTPGQGLQFLFEYFSETQRNKGNFPGRFSGRQFSNSRSEMNVSTLELGDSALYLCASSRREGANTGELFFGEGSRLTVL.

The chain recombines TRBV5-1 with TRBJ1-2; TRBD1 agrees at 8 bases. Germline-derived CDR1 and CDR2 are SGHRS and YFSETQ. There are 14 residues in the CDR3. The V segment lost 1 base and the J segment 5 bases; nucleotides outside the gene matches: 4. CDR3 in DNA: TGCGCCAGCAGCTTGAGGGGACAGGATTATGGCTACACCTTC. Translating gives CASSLRGQDYGYTF.

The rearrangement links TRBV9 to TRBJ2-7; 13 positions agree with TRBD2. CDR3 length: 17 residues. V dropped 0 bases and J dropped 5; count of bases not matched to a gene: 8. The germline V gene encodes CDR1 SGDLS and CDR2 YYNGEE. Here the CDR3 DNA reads TGTGCCAGCAGCGTAGATGAGGGACTAGCGGGGTCGAACGAGCAGTACTTC. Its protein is CASSVDEGLAGSNEQYF.

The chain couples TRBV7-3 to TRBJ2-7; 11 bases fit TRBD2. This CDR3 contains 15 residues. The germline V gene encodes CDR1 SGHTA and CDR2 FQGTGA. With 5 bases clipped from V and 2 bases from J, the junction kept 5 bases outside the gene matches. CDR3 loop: CASSLYSGGAYEQYF. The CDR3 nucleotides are TGTGCCAGCAGCCTATATAGCGGGGGGGCCTACGAGCAGTACTTC. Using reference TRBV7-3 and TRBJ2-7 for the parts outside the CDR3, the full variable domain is GAGVSQTPSNKVTEKGKYVELRCDPISGHTALYWYRQSLGQGPEFLIYFQGTGAADDSGLPNDRFFAVRPEGSVSTLKIQRTERGDSAVYLCASSLYSGGAYEQYFGPGTRLTVT.

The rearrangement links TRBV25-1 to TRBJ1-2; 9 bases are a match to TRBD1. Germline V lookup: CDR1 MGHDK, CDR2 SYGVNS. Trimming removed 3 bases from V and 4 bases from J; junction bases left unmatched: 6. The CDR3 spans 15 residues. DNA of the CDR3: TGTGCCAGCAGTGATTGGGGACAGGGCCTCTATGGCTACACCTTC. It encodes CASSDWGQGLYGYTF.

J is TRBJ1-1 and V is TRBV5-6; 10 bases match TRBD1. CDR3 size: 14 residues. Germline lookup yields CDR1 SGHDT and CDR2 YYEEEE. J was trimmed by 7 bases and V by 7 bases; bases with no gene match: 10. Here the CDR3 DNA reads TGTGCCAGCCGACGACAGGGGGCGCGTATTGAAGCTTTCTTT. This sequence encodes CASRRQGARIEAFF. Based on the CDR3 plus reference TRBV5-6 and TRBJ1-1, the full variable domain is DAGVTQSPTHLIKTRGQQVTLRCSPKSGHDTVSWYQQALGQGPQFIFQYYEEEERQRGNFPDRFSGHQFPNYSSELNVNALLLGDSALYLCASRRQGARIEAFFGQGTRLTVV.

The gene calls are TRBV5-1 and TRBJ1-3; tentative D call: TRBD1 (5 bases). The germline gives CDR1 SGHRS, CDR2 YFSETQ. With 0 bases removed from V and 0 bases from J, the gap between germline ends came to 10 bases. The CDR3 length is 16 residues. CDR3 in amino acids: CASSLGGSFSGNTIYF. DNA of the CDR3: TGCGCCAGCAGCTTGGGGGGCAGCTTCTCTGGAAACACCATATATTTT.

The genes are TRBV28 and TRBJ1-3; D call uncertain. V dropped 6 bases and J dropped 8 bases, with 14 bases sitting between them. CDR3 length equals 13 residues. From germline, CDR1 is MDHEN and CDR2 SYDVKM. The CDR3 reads CASSGKVFYTIYF. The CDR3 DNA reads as TGTGCCAGCAGCGGGAAGGTCTTCTACACCATATATTTT.

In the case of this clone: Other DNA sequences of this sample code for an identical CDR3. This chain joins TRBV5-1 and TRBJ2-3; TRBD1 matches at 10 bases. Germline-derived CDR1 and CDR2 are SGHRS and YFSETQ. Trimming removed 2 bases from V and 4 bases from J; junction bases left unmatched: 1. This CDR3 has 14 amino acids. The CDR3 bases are TGCGCCAGCAGCTTTGGACAGGGGGCAGATACGCAGTATTTT. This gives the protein CASSFGQGADTQYF.

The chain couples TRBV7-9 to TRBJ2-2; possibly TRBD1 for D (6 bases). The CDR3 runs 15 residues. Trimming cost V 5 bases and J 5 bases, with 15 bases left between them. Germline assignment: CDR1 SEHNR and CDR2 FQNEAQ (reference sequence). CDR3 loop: CASSGVRTETGELFF. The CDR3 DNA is TGTGCCAGCAGCGGGGTACGGACAGAAACCGGGGAGCTGTTTTTT.

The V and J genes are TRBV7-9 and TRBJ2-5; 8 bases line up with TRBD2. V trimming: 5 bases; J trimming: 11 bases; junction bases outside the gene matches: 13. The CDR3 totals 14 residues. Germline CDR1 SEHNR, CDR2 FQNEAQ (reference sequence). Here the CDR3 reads CASSTSGTFWEQYF. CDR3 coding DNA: TGTGCCAGCAGCACTAGCGGAACCTTTTGGGAGCAGTACTTC.

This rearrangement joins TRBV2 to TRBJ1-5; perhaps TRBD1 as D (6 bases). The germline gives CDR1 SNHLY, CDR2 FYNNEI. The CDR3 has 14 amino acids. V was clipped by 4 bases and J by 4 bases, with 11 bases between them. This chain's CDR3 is CASSVGGLNQPQHF. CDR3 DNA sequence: TGTGCCAGCAGTGTCGGGGGGCTAAATCAGCCCCAGCATTTT.

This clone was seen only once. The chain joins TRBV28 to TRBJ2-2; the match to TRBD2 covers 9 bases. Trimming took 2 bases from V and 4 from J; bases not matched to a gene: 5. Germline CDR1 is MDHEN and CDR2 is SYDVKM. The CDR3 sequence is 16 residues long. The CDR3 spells CASSLEASGATGELFF. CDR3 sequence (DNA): TGTGCCAGCAGTTTAGAGGCTAGCGGGGCCACCGGGGAGCTGTTTTTT.

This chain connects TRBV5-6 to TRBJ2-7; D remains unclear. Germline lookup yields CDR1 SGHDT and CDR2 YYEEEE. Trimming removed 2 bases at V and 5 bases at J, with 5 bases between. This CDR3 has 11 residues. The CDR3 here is CASSFEDEQYF. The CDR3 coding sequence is TGTGCCAGCAGCTTTGAGGACGAGCAGTACTTC. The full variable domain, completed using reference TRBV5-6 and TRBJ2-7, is DAGVTQSPTHLIKTRGQQVTLRCSPKSGHDTVSWYQQALGQGPQFIFQYYEEEERQRGNFPDRFSGHQFPNYSSELNVNALLLGDSALYLCASSFEDEQYFGPGTRLTVT.

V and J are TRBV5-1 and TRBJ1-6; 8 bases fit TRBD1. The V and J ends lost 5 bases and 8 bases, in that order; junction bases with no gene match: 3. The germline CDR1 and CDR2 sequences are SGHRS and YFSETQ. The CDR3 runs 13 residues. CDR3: CASRQGEDSPLHF. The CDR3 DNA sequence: TGCGCCAGCAGACAGGGGGAGGATTCACCCCTCCACTTT.

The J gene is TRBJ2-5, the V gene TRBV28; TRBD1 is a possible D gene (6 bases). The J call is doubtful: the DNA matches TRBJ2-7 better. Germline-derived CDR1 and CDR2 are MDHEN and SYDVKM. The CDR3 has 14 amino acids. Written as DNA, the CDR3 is TGTGCCAGCAGTTCCCGGCAGGGGCTCTACGAGCAGTACTTC. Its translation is CASSSRQGLYEQYF.

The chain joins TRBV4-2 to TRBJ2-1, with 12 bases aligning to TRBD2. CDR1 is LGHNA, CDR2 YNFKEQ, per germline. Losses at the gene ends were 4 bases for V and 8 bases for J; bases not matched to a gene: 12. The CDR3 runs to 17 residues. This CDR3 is CASSRRTGTSGWDEQFF. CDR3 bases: TGTGCCAGCAGCCGAAGAACCGGGACTAGCGGGTGGGATGAGCAGTTCTTC.

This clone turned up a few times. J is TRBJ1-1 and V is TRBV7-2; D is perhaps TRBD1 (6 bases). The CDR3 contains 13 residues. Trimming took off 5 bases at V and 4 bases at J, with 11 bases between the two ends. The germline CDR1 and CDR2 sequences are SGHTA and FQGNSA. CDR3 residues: CASSQTGRTEAFF. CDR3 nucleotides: TGTGCCAGCAGCCAGACAGGACGCACTGAAGCTTTCTTT.